This T cell receptor (beta chain) was profiled in a study of sequential checkpoint blockade in melanoma. This CDR3 has 13 amino acids. Germline V lookup: CDR1 SEHNR, CDR2 FQNEAQ (reference sequence). V lost 1 base, J lost 6 bases, and 10 bases lay in between. Treatment defined: randomized to nivolumab then ipilimumab (arm A) or the reverse (arm B). This table comes from immunoSEQ multiplex PCR, and its TCRdb copy is limited to in-frame clones, with some not included. In the table there are approximately 22,000 clones, almost 85% of which are singletons. The chain recombines TRBV7-9 with TRBJ2-7, with TRBD1 as a possible D gene (5 bases). The sequence came from a human donor with melanoma. The material sequenced was CD8+ T cells sorted from blood (inferred from file names), taken from a patient given nivolumab and ipilimumab in sequence. DNA of the CDR3: TGTGCCAGCAGCTTAGTTCCAGGGCCCGAGCAGTACTTC. Protein product: CASSLVPGPEQYF.